A selection of T cell receptor beta chains follows, all from one sample in a study of graft-versus-host responses after intestinal transplantation. Their target antigens are unknown. Clones were sequenced by immunoSEQ multiplex PCR, and TCRdb holds only the in-frame ones, with some missing. This sample has about 97,000 clones, with 91% found just once. This sample comprised unstimulated CD4+ T cells sorted from spleen or lymph node cells, obtained before transplant. These receptors came from a human donor who was the organ donor for an intestinal transplant. Each CDR3 is given with its conserved first and last residue. Each record gives: D gene, V gene, clone size, J gene, CDR3 protein, CDR3 DNA. D genes are given only for firm matches. Clone size is not always given. Where it is, it says once, few, many or a class for expanded clones.

D: TRBD2
V: TRBV11-2
size: NA
J: TRBJ2-7
CDR3: CASSLLAGGTYEQYF
DNA: TGTGCCAGCAGCTTACTAGCGGGGGGGACCTACGAGCAGTACTTC

D: TRBD2
V: TRBV4-1
size: NA
J: TRBJ2-3
CDR3: CASSLTSGGAVTQYF
DNA: TGCGCCAGCAGCCTTACTAGCGGGGGGGCGGTTACGCAGTATTTT

D: TRBD2
V: TRBV18
size: NA
J: TRBJ2-7
CDR3: CASSPSRGGYYEQYF
DNA: TGTGCCAGCTCACCAAGTCGCGGGGGGTACTACGAGCAGTACTTC

D: NA
V: TRBV12-2
size: NA
J: TRBJ1-5
CDR3: CASRPGGPLDVQPQHF
DNA: TGTGCAAGTCGCCCAGGGGGTCCGTTGGATGTCCAGCCCCAGCATTTT

D: NA
V: TRBV5-1
size: NA
J: TRBJ1-2
CDR3: CASSPAAALYGYTF
DNA: TGCGCCAGCAGCCCCGCGGCAGCGCTTTATGGCTACACCTTC

D: NA
V: TRBV27
size: NA
J: TRBJ2-7
CDR3: CASSASRREQYF
DNA: TGTGCCAGCTCGGCCTCTCGGAGGGAGCAGTACTTC

D: TRBD2
V: TRBV27
size: once
J: TRBJ2-5
CDR3: CASSFTSGRSQETQYF
DNA: TGTGCCAGCAGTTTTACTAGCGGGAGGTCCCAAGAGACCCAGTACTTC

D: NA
V: TRBV5-4
size: NA
J: TRBJ2-1
CDR3: CASSWGGGPKYNEQFF
DNA: TGTGCCAGCAGCTGGGGAGGGGGGCCCAAATACAATGAGCAGTTCTTC

D: NA
V: TRBV7-6
size: NA
J: TRBJ1-1
CDR3: CASSLRGTEAFF
DNA: TGTGCCAGCAGCCTCAGAGGCACTGAAGCTTTCTTT

D: TRBD1
V: TRBV7-9
size: NA
J: TRBJ2-1
CDR3: CASSRGQYNEQFF
DNA: TGTGCCAGCAGCCGGGGACAGTACAATGAGCAGTTCTTC

D: TRBD2
V: TRBV4-2
size: NA
J: TRBJ2-1
CDR3: CASSQGSRGGPENEQFF
DNA: TGTGCCAGCAGCCAAGGCAGCCGGGGGGGGCCGGAGAATGAGCAGTTCTTC

D: NA
V: TRBV6-1
size: NA
J: TRBJ1-2
CDR3: CATQRRGANYGYTF
DNA: TGTGCTACCCAAAGGAGGGGCGCAAACTATGGCTACACCTTC

D: NA
V: TRBV5-1
size: NA
J: TRBJ2-7
CDR3: CASSSSATTPYEQYF
DNA: TGCGCCAGCAGCTCCAGCGCGACTACGCCCTACGAGCAGTACTTC

D: TRBD1
V: TRBV28
size: NA
J: TRBJ1-4
CDR3: CASSFTGANEKLFF
DNA: TGTGCCAGCAGTTTCACAGGGGCTAATGAAAAACTGTTTTTT

D: TRBD1
V: TRBV27
size: NA
J: TRBJ2-7
CDR3: CASRTGGSFGEQYF
DNA: TGTGCCAGCAGGACAGGGGGTTCCTTCGGCGAGCAGTACTTC

D: NA
V: TRBV28
size: NA
J: TRBJ2-7
CDR3: CASSPLRRASYEQYF
DNA: TGTGCCAGCAGTCCTTTGCGGAGGGCCTCCTACGAGCAGTACTTC

D: NA
V: TRBV18
size: NA
J: TRBJ1-5
CDR3: CASSDNSNQPQHF
DNA: TGTGCCAGCTCAGACAATAGCAATCAGCCCCAGCATTTT

D: NA
V: TRBV10-3
size: NA
J: TRBJ2-6
CDR3: CAISEPGHSGANVLTF
DNA: TGTGCCATCAGTGAGCCGGGACACTCTGGGGCCAACGTCCTGACTTTC

D: TRBD2
V: TRBV30
size: NA
J: TRBJ2-7
CDR3: CAWSAQRGVSYEQYF
DNA: TGTGCCTGGAGTGCCCAGCGGGGGGTTTCCTACGAGCAGTACTTC